What follows are 11 T cell receptor beta chains derived from one specimen sequenced in a study of blood T cell repertoires in COVID-19. Only in-frame clones appear in the TCRdb table, and some are missing; sequencing was by immunoSEQ multiplex PCR. The data hold roughly 190,000 clones, with approximately 87% observed a single time. The sequenced sample was peripheral blood. The receptors stem from a woman aged 55-70 years with COVID-19, enrolled during active disease.

On this clone itself: The junction does not match germline at one end; this may be a read error. The chain is built from TRBV24-1 and TRBJ2-1, with 7 bases matching TRBD1. Germline V gene lookup returns CDR1 KGHDR and CDR2 SFDVKD. This CDR3 has 16 residues. CDR3 region: CATSDPGTDAYNKQFF. In nucleotides, the CDR3 is TGTGCCACCAGTGACCCCGGGACAGACGCCTACAATAAGCAGTTCTTC.

The V gene is TRBV6-1, the J gene TRBJ1-4; maybe TRBD1 (5 bases). Trimming took 3 bases from V and 8 from J, leaving 10 bases between them. The CDR3 has 13 residues. CDR1 and CDR2 from the germline V gene are MNHNS and SASEGT. CDR3 sequence: CASSEDIGEKLFF. Here the CDR3 DNA reads TGTGCCAGCAGTGAGGACATCGGGGAAAAACTGTTTTTT.

This clone appeared once. V is TRBV19 and J is TRBJ2-7, with 9 bases matching TRBD2. Germline trimming cut 11 bases from V and 3 bases from J; bases unmatched to any gene: 20. Germline V gives CDR1 LNHDA, CDR2 SQIVND (reference sequence). The CDR3 has 17 amino acids. Here the CDR3 reads CASHKGRGASGNYEQYF. In nucleotides, the CDR3 is TGTGCCTCTCACAAGGGGCGGGGAGCTAGCGGGAACTACGAGCAGTACTTC.

The chain joins TRBV7-6 to TRBJ2-5; a possible D gene is TRBD2 (6 bases). CDR1 is SGHVS, CDR2 FNYEAQ, per germline. The CDR3 sequence is 16 residues long. The V end was cut by 3 bases, the J end by 1 base, with 15 bases between. The CDR3 DNA is TGTGCCAGCAGCTTCAAGGGACTCCCACCCCAAGAGACCCAGTACTTC. Residues: CASSFKGLPPQETQYF.

This clone was found once. The CDR3 region has the DNA TGTGCCAGCTCACCACGGTCAGGGGCCGTCATCGGCTACACCTTC. This gives the protein CASSPRSGAVIGYTF. The chain recombines TRBV18 with TRBJ1-2; maybe TRBD1 (6 bases). Germline assignment: CDR1 KGHSH and CDR2 LQKENI. V shed 1 base and J shed 8 bases, with 17 bases lying between them. CDR3 length: 15 amino acids.

Only a few counts were recorded for this clone. The chain combines TRBV5-4 with TRBJ1-5; 8 nucleotides line up with TRBD1. This CDR3 has 14 amino acids. Germline CDR1 is SGHNT and CDR2 is YYREEE (reference sequence). Losses at the gene ends were 4 bases for V and 4 bases for J; bases not matched to a gene: 4. CDR3 in DNA: TGTGCCAGCAGCAACCGGGACAGGAATCAGCCCCAGCATTTT. Protein: CASSNRDRNQPQHF.

The chain is built from TRBV27 and TRBJ2-7; 10 bases fit TRBD1. Looked up from germline, CDR1 is MNHEY and CDR2 is SMNVEV (reference sequence). V gave up 5 bases and J gave up 5 bases; unmatched junction bases: 9. This CDR3 region has 15 residues. The CDR3 sequence is CASSIMGQGHNEQYF. The DNA of the CDR3 is TGTGCCAGCAGTATCATGGGACAGGGGCACAACGAGCAGTACTTC.

The V and J genes are TRBV27 and TRBJ1-5; D might be TRBD1 (5 bases). The CDR3 contains 14 residues. Trimming pared 3 bases from V and 9 bases from J, leaving 15 bases between. The germline gives CDR1 MNHEY, CDR2 SMNVEV (reference sequence). The DNA for the CDR3 is TGTGCCAGCAGTTTTTCGCAGGGATCGCGGCCCCAGCATTTT. This translates into CASSFSQGSRPQHF.

This chain joins TRBV12-3 or TRBV12-4 and TRBJ1-6; unclear D gene. V was clipped by 5 bases and J by 6 bases, with 5 bases between them. This CDR3 region has 12 residues. CDR3 region: CASSPVNSPLHF. The DNA for the CDR3 is TGTGCCAGCAGTCCCGTTAATTCACCCCTCCACTTT.

As to this clone: The junction departs from germline at one end; a sequencing error may be responsible. The V and J genes are TRBV7-7 and TRBJ1-3, with 7 bases identical to TRBD1. Germline-derived CDR1 and CDR2 are SSHAT and FNYEAQ (reference sequence). The CDR3 contains 15 residues. CDR3 sequence reads: CASSLGTGAGNTIYF. DNA of the CDR3: TGTGCTAGCAGCTTGGGAACAGGGGCTGGAAACACCATATATTTT.

The CDR3: CASLDTPNYGYTF. The CDR3 DNA follows: TGTGCCAGCCTCGACACCCCTAACTATGGCTACACCTTC. V gene TRBV6-5 combines with J gene TRBJ1-2, with D uncertain. Germline loops: CDR1 MNHEY, CDR2 SVGAGI. The CDR3 covers 13 residues. V was shortened by 8 bases and J by 0 bases, with 10 bases between the two germline ends.